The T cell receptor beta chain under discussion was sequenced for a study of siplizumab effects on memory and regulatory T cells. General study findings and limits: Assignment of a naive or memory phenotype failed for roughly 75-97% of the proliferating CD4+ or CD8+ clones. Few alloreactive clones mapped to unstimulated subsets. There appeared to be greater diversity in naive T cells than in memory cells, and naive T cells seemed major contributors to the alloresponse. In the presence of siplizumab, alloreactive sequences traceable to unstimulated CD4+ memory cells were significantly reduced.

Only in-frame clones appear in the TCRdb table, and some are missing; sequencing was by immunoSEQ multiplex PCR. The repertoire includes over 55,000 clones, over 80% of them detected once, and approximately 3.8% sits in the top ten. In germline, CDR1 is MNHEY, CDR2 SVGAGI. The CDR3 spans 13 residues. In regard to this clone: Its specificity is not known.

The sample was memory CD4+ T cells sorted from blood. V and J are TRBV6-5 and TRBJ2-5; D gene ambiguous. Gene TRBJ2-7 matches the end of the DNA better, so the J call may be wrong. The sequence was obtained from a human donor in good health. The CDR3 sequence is CASHSQNFYEQYF. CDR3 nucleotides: TGTGCCAGCCATTCCCAGAATTTCTACGAGCAGTACTTC.